The clone carrying this T cell receptor beta chain was detected only once. TCRdb processed the PCR reads anew with MiXCR; each CDR3 protein has one entry. The table records some 15,000 distinct CDR3 sequences, roughly 58% of them present only once. This sample stems from a study of tumor-infiltrating lymphocytes in oesophageal squamous cell carcinoma. The CDR3 consists of 12 residues. CDR1 and CDR2 (germline): MDHEN, SYDVKM. The sample was esophageal tumor tissue. This receptor was taken from a female donor with esophageal squamous cell carcinoma. The rearrangement joins TRBV28 to TRBJ2-6; tentatively, D is TRBD1 (5 bases). The J call may be in error: the DNA end matches TRBJ2-7 better. The CDR3 sequence is CASSFRENEQYF. CDR3 DNA: TGTGCCAGCAGTTTCAGGGAAAATGAGCAGTACTTC.